This TCR beta chain came from a study of blood T cell repertoires in COVID-19. About the research overall: COVID-19 samples, acute and convalescent, were from the United States, Italy and Spain.

V lost 5 bases and J 4 bases, leaving 13 bases between the germline ends. Germline lookup yields CDR1 SGHRS and CDR2 YFSETQ. There are 15 residues in the CDR3. Profiling relied on immunoSEQ multiplex PCR, and the TCRdb table lists in-frame clones only, not all of them. Of about 130,000 clones listed, approximately 84% were seen once; the top ten hold 9.5% to 15%. Sequenced: peripheral blood. The V call is TRBV5-1, the J call TRBJ1-6; the D gene is possibly TRBD1 (5 bases). The source of this sequence is a human donor in a cohort sampled during active COVID-19. This chain's CDR3 is CASSLKTGYNSPLHF. CDR3 nucleotides: TGCGCCAGCAGTCTCAAAACAGGATATAATTCACCCCTCCACTTT.